This note documents a single TCR beta chain sequence. The target of this receptor is not known. Per-nucleotide qualities are absent, and no much larger clonotype sits a single base away. The immunoSEQ Assay, a bias-controlled multiplex PCR, was used to amplify TCRbeta CDR3 regions from genomic DNA. Turning to the authors' computational methods: The number of nucleated cells in each sample was estimated from the amplification of reference gene primers within the assay. To quantify the absolute abundance of each unique TCRbeta CDR3 rearrangement, sequence reads were collapsed and filtered. Productive Simpson clonality was computed per sample as the square root of Simpson's diversity index over productive rearrangements. TCRdb provides this immuneACCESS table in a form limited to in-frame rearrangements. Some clones are lacking; in checked studies, under half of them reflect an unresolved V gene, and why the rest are absent is not known. The DNA gave D and trimming, while V, J and clone size come from that table. This sample gives a few hundred thousand clones in total; 80% to 90% of them show up just once. The leading ten clones occupy under 8.5% of the sample.

At one collaborating source in Seattle, patients were enrolled during active infection and were followed longitudinally through the course of disease. Whole blood was collected in K2EDTA tubes by collaborating institutions according to the institutions' own protocols. For TCRbeta analysis, collaborators shipped samples in one of three forms: frozen whole blood, isolated PBMCs, or DNA extracted from either of those sample types. These data belong to a study of blood T cell repertoires in COVID-19 (dated by TCRdb to about 2020). The study in broad terms: The collaborator samples originated in the United States, Italy and Spain and spanned the acute and convalescent phases of COVID-19. The material from the prospective study consisted of cDNA or gDNA derived from T cells, B-cell-depleted T cells, or PBMCs. The dataset comprised deeply sampled blood TCRbeta repertoires from subjects exposed to, actively infected with, or recovered from COVID-19. The repertoires were released in a freely available public database meant as a resource for research on the immune response to SARS-CoV-2. Samples came from the ongoing ImmuneRACE study (first 160 participants) plus 1,254 subjects from 6 global collaborators. The sample metadata nearly always contained a de-identified subject ID, COVID-19 status, age in years and sex. Where available, HLA class I and class II types were taken from metadata supplied by the sample provider and were not determined by assay-based typing. What the study reported, not specific to this receptor: Clinical and demographic metadata were provided uncurated, with the amount varying by source and participant.

CDR1 and CDR2 were assigned from the germline V gene as SGHTA and FQGTGA. The CDR3 measures 14 amino acids from cysteine to phenylalanine. Only the CDR3 portion is preserved as DNA: 42 bases, with reading frame beginning at the first base. The junction shows trimming of 6 bases on V and 10 bases on J, and the gene matches do not reach 12 bases of it. The sequence joins TRBV7-3 to TRBJ1-1; 9 of the junction bases match TRBD1. The clonotype was recovered from a woman aged 60-75 years with COVID-19, enrolled during active disease. The source material was peripheral blood. In nucleotide form, the sequence is TGTGCCAGCAGGGACAGGGGACCCTCCATGGGAGCTTTCTTT. The encoded protein is CASRDRGPSMGAFF.